The clone carrying this T cell receptor beta chain occurred many times. The record originates from a study of low-dose radiotherapy and immunotherapy resistance in tumors. Germline values: CDR1 SGHNT, CDR2 YENEEA. The CDR3 is 16 amino acids. Trimming removed 4 bases from V and 1 base from J; junction bases left unmatched: 6. Alpha- and beta-chain coverage of first-strand cDNA came from TRAV- and TRBV-specific primers. Using a constant-region primer together with a V-primer adapter, TCRs were subjected to roughly 18 PCR cycles of amplification. TCRdb processed the reads anew with MiXCR; each CDR3 protein has one entry. The sample consists of more than 90,000 distinct CDR3 sequences, 20% to 25% of them appearing once. Documented time point: after trial treatment. The treatment was: LDRT plus nivolumab, ipilimumab, low-dose cyclophosphamide and aspirin (RACIN trial).

The chain links TRBV11-3 to TRBJ2-2; 7 nucleotides align to TRBD2. This sequence was found in a male donor with prostate cancer. Material: PBMCs, obtained after low-dose radiotherapy plus immunotherapy. The CDR3 spells CASSSGGLLNTGELFF. In nucleotides, the CDR3 is TGTGCCAGCAGCTCGGGAGGCCTACTGAACACCGGGGAGCTGTTTTTT.